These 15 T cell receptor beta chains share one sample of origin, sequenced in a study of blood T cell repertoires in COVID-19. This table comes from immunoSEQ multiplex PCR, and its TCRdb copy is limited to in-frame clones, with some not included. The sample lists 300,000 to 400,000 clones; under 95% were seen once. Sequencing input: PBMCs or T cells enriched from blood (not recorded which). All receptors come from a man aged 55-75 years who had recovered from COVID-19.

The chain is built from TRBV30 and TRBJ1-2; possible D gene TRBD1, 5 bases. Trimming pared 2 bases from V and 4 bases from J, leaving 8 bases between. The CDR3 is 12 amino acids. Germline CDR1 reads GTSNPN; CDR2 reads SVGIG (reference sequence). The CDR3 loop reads CAWSFRAYGYTF. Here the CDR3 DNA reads TGTGCCTGGAGTTTCAGGGCCTATGGCTACACCTTC.

CDR3 loop: CASSMTSGSRNEQFF. CDR3 DNA sequence: TGCGCCAGCAGCATGACTAGCGGGTCCAGAAATGAGCAGTTCTTC. The V gene is TRBV5-1, the J gene TRBJ2-1; 10 bases map to TRBD2. The trim removed 4 bases at V and 7 bases at J, leaving 8 bases unmatched. The CDR3 is 15 amino acids. Germline V lookup: CDR1 SGHRS, CDR2 YFSETQ. The variable domain in full, with the rest retrieved from reference TRBV5-1 and TRBJ2-1, is KAGVTQTPRYLIKTRGQQVTLSCSPISGHRSVSWYQQTPGQGLQFLFEYFSETQRNKGNFPGRFSGRQFSNSRSEMNVSTLELGDSALYLCASSMTSGSRNEQFFGPGTRLTVL.

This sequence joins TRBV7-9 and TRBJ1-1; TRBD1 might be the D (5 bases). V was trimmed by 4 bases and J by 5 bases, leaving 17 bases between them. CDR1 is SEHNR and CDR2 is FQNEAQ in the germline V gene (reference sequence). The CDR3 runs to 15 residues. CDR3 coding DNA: TGTGCCAGCAGCTCCACAAATGGGGGAGGGACTGAAGCTTTCTTT. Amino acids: CASSSTNGGGTEAFF.

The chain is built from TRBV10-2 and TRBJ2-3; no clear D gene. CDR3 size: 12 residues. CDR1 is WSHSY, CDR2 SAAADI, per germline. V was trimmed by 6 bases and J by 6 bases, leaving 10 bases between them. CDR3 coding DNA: TGCGCCAGCAGCGAAACCCGGGATACGCAGTATTTT. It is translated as CASSETRDTQYF.

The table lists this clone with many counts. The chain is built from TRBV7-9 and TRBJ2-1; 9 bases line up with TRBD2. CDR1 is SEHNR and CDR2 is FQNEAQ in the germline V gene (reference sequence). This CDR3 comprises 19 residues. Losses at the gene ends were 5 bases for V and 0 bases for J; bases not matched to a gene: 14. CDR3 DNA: TGTGCCAGCAGCACAACGGGGACTAGCCTCCAAAGCTCCTACAATGAGCAGTTCTTC. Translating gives CASSTTGTSLQSSYNEQFF.

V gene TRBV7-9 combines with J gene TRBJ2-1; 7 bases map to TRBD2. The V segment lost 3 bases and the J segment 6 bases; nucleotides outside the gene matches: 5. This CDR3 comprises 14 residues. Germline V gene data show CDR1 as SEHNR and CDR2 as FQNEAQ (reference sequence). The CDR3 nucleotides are TGTGCCAGCAGCTTGTCACTAGCGTCCAATGAGCAGTTCTTC. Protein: CASSLSLASNEQFF.

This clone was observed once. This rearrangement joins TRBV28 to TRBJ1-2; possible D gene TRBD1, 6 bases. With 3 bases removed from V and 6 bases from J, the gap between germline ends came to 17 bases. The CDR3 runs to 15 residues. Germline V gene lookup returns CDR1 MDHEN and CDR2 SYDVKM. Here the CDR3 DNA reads TGTGCCAGCAGTTTTTCTTCGCCACAGGGCGATGGCTACACCTTC. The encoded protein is CASSFSSPQGDGYTF.

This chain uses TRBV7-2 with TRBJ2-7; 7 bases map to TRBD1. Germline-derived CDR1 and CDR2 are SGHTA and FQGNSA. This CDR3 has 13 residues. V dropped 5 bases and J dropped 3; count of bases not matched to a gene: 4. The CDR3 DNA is TGTGCCAGCAGCGACGGGACAGACTACGAGCAGTACTTC. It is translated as CASSDGTDYEQYF. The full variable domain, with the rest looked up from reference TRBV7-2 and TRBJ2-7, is GAGVSQSPSNKVTEKGKDVELRCDPISGHTALYWYRQSLGQGLEFLIYFQGNSAPDKSGLPSDRFSAERTGGSVSTLTIQRTQQEDSAVYLCASSDGTDYEQYFGPGTRLTVT.

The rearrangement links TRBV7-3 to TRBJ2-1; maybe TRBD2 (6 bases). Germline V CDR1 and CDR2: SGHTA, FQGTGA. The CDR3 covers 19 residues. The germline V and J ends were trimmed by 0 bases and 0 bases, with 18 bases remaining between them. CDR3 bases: TGTGCCAGCAGCTTAACGGGTAGGGAGGCGGGAAGCTCCTACAATGAGCAGTTCTTC. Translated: CASSLTGREAGSSYNEQFF. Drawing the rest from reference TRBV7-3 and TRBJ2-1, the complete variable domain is GAGVSQTPSNKVTEKGKYVELRCDPISGHTALYWYRQSLGQGPEFLIYFQGTGAADDSGLPNDRFFAVRPEGSVSTLKIQRTERGDSAVYLCASSLTGREAGSSYNEQFFGPGTRLTVL.

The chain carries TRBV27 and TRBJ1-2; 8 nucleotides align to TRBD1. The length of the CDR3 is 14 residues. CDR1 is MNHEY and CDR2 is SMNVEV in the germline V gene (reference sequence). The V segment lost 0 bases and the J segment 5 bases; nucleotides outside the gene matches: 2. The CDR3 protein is CASSLSRTGYGYTF. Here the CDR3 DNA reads TGTGCCAGCAGTTTATCGAGGACAGGGTATGGCTACACCTTC.

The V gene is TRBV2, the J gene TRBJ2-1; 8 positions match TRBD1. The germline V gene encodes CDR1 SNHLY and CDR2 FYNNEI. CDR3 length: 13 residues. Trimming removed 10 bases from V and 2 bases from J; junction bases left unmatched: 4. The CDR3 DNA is TGTGCCACACCGGGACAGGCCTACAATGAGCAGTTCTTC. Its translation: CATPGQAYNEQFF.

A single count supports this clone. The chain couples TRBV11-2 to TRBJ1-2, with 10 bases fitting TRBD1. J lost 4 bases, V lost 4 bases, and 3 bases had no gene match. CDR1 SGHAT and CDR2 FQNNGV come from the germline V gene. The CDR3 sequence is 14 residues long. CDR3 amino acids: CASSSTGGFYGYTF. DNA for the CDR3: TGTGCCAGCAGCTCGACAGGGGGCTTCTATGGCTACACCTTC.

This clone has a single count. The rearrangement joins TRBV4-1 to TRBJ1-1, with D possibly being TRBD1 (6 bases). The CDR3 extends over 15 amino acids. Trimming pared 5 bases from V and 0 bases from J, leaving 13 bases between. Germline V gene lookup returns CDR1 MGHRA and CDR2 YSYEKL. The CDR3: CASSTRTAMNTEAFF. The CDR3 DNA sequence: TGCGCCAGCAGCACTAGGACAGCGATGAACACTGAAGCTTTCTTT.

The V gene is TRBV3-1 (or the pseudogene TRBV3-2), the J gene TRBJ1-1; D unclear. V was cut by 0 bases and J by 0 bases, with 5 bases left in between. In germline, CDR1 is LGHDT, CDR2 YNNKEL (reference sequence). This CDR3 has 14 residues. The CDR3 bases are TGTGCCAGCAGCCAAGAACAGTTGAACACTGAAGCTTTCTTT. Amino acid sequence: CASSQEQLNTEAFF.

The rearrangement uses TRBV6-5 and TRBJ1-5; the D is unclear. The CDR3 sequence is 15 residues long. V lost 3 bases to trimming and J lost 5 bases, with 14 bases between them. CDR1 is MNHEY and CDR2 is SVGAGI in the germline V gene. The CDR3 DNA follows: TGTGCCAGCAGTTATTCGACATCGGTGGATCAGCCCCAGCATTTT. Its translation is CASSYSTSVDQPQHF.